The 18 T cell receptor beta chains below come from one sample, sequenced in a study of blood T cells in healthy people across ages. Primed by a sample-barcoded 5' primer and a J-beta primer mix, a second PCR proceeded for about 6 to 12 cycles. TCRdb passed the 5' RACE reads through MiXCR, listing each CDR3 protein once. The sample lists around 1,800,000 distinct CDR3 sequences; about two fifths were seen once. The sequenced material came from blood. These receptors were collected from a human donor in good health.

This clonotype came up a few times. The J gene is TRBJ1-1, the V gene TRBV29-1, with D uncertain. The CDR3 is made up of 11 amino acids. CDR1 is SQVTM, CDR2 ANQGSEA, per germline. As DNA, the CDR3 is TGCAGTATCGCGGGGTCGGTTGAAGCTTTCTTT. Amino acids: CSIAGSVEAFF.

This chain links TRBV4-3 with TRBJ2-1; perhaps TRBD2 as D (5 bases). Trimming took off 0 bases at V and 3 bases at J, with 12 bases between the two ends. Germline CDR1 reads LGHNA; CDR2 reads YSLEER. The CDR3 loop spans 16 amino acids. CDR3 residues: CASSQEAAGYYNEQFF. The CDR3 bases are TGCGCCAGCAGCCAAGAAGCGGCGGGCTACTACAATGAGCAGTTCTTC.

Of note for this clonotype: Sequence at one end of the junction differs from germline and may be a read error. The chain carries TRBV7-2 and TRBJ2-7; D not certain. Germline V gives CDR1 SGHTA, CDR2 FQGNSA. The CDR3 consists of 13 residues. CDR3 amino acids: CANSLRSSYEQYF. CDR3 sequence (DNA): TGTGCCAACAGCTTAAGGAGCTCCTACGAGCAGTACTTC.

This clonotype was recorded a few times. CDR3 in amino acids: CASSPGTVAYNEQFF. Written as DNA, the CDR3 is TGTGCCAGCAGCCCCGGGACAGTAGCCTACAATGAGCAGTTCTTC. This sequence joins TRBV11-1 and TRBJ2-1; 7 positions agree with TRBD1. The V gene's germline CDR1 is SGHAT and CDR2 FQDESV (reference sequence). V was pared by 5 bases and J by 2 bases, with 6 bases of the junction left unmatched. The CDR3 is 15 residues long.

The chain has TRBV15 and TRBJ2-4; 10 nucleotides match TRBD1. The J call is uncertain, as TRBJ2-7 better fits the DNA end. Germline V gene sequence: CDR1 LNHNV, CDR2 YYDKDF (reference sequence). This CDR3 contains 14 residues. The chain's CDR3 is CATSYRDRGHEQYF. CDR3 nucleotide sequence: TGTGCCACCAGCTACCGGGACAGGGGACACGAGCAGTACTTC.

This CDR3 reads CASSLVGREVGYYEQYF. CDR3 nucleotides: TGTGCCAGCAGCTTAGTGGGCAGGGAGGTCGGGTACTACGAGCAGTACTTC. J is TRBJ2-7 and V is TRBV7-2; TRBD2 might be the D (6 bases). CDR3 length equals 17 residues. Between the trimmed V and J ends, which lost 1 base and 3 bases, there was a span of 19 bases. Germline-derived CDR1 and CDR2 are SGHTA and FQGNSA.

The chain is built from TRBV20-1 and TRBJ1-2; D remains unclear. Germline values: CDR1 DFQATT, CDR2 SNEGSKA (reference sequence). The CDR3 consists of 13 residues. The ends were cut back, 1 base at V and 5 bases at J, with 11 bases in the middle. The CDR3 here is CSARVGFAYGYTF. Here the CDR3 DNA reads TGCAGTGCTAGAGTAGGGTTTGCTTATGGCTACACCTTC.

This clonotype occurred once. CDR3 loop: CASSLGGLYGNTIYF. The CDR3 bases are TGTGCCAGCAGCTTAGGGGGGCTATATGGAAACACCATATATTTT. This chain uses TRBV7-2 with TRBJ1-3, with D perhaps matching TRBD1 (6 bases). Germline V gene sequence: CDR1 SGHTA, CDR2 FQGNSA. V was cut by 1 base and J by 3 bases, with 10 bases left in between. The CDR3 totals 15 residues.

This clonotype was counted between two and nine times. Given a much more abundant clone one base away, this may be a read error. The V and J genes are TRBV29-1 and TRBJ2-3; D not certain. CDR1 is SQVTM and CDR2 is ANQGSEA in the germline V gene. The ends were cut back, 0 bases at V and 1 base at J, with 5 bases in the middle. CDR3 length equals 13 residues. CDR3 protein: CSVEEDGTDTQYF. As DNA, the CDR3 is TGCAGCGTTGAAGAGGACGGCACAGATACGCAGTATTTT.

This rearrangement joins TRBV5-6 to TRBJ2-6, with TRBD2 matching over 8 bases. The CDR3 sequence is 19 residues long. Germline CDR1 and CDR2: SGHDT and YYEEEE. The V and J ends lost 1 base and 0 bases, in that order; junction bases with no gene match: 9. The CDR3 DNA reads as TGTGCCAGCAGCTTGAGGCCGGGAGGGCTGTTCTCTGGGGCCAACGTCCTGACTTTC. Translated, it gives CASSLRPGGLFSGANVLTF.

The CDR3 reads CASSARTSGGSSYNEQFF. CDR3 DNA: TGTGCCAGCTCTGCGAGGACTAGCGGGGGGTCGTCCTACAATGAGCAGTTCTTC. The chain combines TRBV18 with TRBJ2-1, with 14 bases aligning to TRBD2. The CDR3 runs 18 residues. In germline, CDR1 is KGHSH, CDR2 LQKENI. V shed 6 bases and J 1 base; nucleotides not matched to a gene: 8.

This clonotype was counted a few times. The rearrangement links TRBV7-2 to TRBJ2-3; D perhaps matches TRBD1 (7 bases). Germline loops: CDR1 SGHTA, CDR2 FQGNSA. V was clipped by 0 bases and J by 3 bases, with 16 bases between them. CDR3 length: 17 residues. The CDR3 DNA sequence: TGTGCCAGCAGCTTAGCGGGGACACCAGGGGGGACAGATACGCAGTATTTT. Translation gives CASSLAGTPGGTDTQYF.

The V and J genes are TRBV25-1 and TRBJ1-1; D remains ambiguous. The length of the CDR3 is 15 residues. In germline, CDR1 is MGHDK, CDR2 SYGVNS. Trimming pared 0 bases from V and 2 bases from J, leaving 10 bases between. Here the CDR3 DNA reads TGTGCCAGCAGTGAATATCTGGGCTCAAACACTGAAGCTTTCTTT. Amino acid sequence: CASSEYLGSNTEAFF.

This chain connects TRBV12-3 or TRBV12-4 to TRBJ1-5; 8 bases align to TRBD1. Trimming removed 0 bases from V and 11 bases from J; junction bases left unmatched: 9. The CDR3 is made up of 15 amino acids. CDR3 protein: CASSLAYDRGFAQHF. The CDR3 DNA reads TGTGCCAGCAGTTTAGCCTATGACAGGGGCTTCGCCCAGCATTTT.

This clonotype was detected only a few times. The chain carries TRBV7-2 and TRBJ2-5; 9 nucleotides match TRBD1. Germline V gene lookup returns CDR1 SGHTA and CDR2 FQGNSA. This CDR3 spans 17 amino acids. V trimming: 4 bases; J trimming: 0 bases; junction bases outside the gene matches: 9. The CDR3 loop reads CASSWGNRGRNQETQYF. The CDR3 DNA is TGTGCCAGCAGCTGGGGAAACAGGGGGCGAAACCAAGAGACCCAGTACTTC.

In this sample, this clonotype turned up a few times. The chain recombines TRBV12-3 or TRBV12-4 with TRBJ1-2; D not resolved. The V gene lost 3 bases and the J gene lost 4 bases, with 9 bases spanning the gap. This CDR3 region has 13 residues. For the CDR3, the DNA is TGTGCCAGCAGTTTGACGGCGGGCTATGGCTACACCTTC. Translating it yields CASSLTAGYGYTF.

This clonotype was observed a handful of times. V is TRBV29-1 and J is TRBJ2-3; D is unresolved. The germline gives CDR1 SQVTM, CDR2 ANQGSEA. CDR3 length equals 15 residues. V was pared by 1 base and J by 2 bases, with 13 bases between. The CDR3 DNA reads as TGCAGCGTTGAAGTAGGCCCAGCGACCACAGATACGCAGTATTTT. Translated, it gives CSVEVGPATTDTQYF.

This clonotype has only one observation. The chain uses TRBV5-1 and TRBJ2-7; D is unresolved. The end of the DNA fits TRBJ2-5 better, so the J call may be wrong. This CDR3 is built from 16 residues. Germline V CDR1 and CDR2: SGHRS, YFSETQ. The DNA for the CDR3 is TGCGCCAGCAGCTTGGACGTTGTTATCCCTCGGGAGACCCAGTACTTC. This codes for CASSLDVVIPRETQYF.